The rows below give T cell receptor beta chains drawn from one sample of a study of cytomegalovirus exposure and HLA in healthy donors. Method: immunoSEQ multiplex PCR; TCRdb's copy keeps in-frame clones and lacks some. The repertoire holds fewer than 250,000 clones, with 70% to 80% as singletons. The sample taken for sequencing was PBMCs. The receptors stem from a woman aged 50 to 65 in good health and CMV-seronegative. The conserved cysteine and the conserved F or W are not part of the CDR3 here.

j_gene | v_gene | CDR3aa
TRBJ2-1 | TRBV7-2 | ASSVRLASTPNEQF
TRBJ2-5 | TRBV27 | ASSQQGTQETQY
TRBJ2-2 | TRBV19 | ASRTAGTGELF
TRBJ1-2 | TRBV19 | ASSIRDRGRVPHGYT
TRBJ1-6 | TRBV11-2 | ASSLEPSRGSPLH
TRBJ2-7 | TRBV5-6 | ASSLGGQGSYEQY
TRBJ1-2 | TRBV19 | ASSRGQGARGYT
TRBJ2-5 | TRBV11-1 | ASSSTQRAPSQY
TRBJ1-2 | TRBV14 | ASAPIGADDVYGYT
TRBJ1-1 | TRBV19 | ASSDPGGENTEAF
TRBJ1-2 | TRBV29-1 | SVAPNGQGARKGYT
TRBJ2-7 | TRBV27 | ASSRYPAYEQY
TRBJ2-7 | TRBV7-9 | ASSQQSRDEQY
TRBJ1-2 | TRBV7-2 | ASSPRGGGHGYT
TRBJ1-2 | TRBV7-2 | ASSLDSPNYGYT
TRBJ2-7 | TRBV27 | ASSQGAAYEQY
TRBJ2-5 | TRBV7-2 | ASSLGAVRYQETQY
TRBJ2-7 | TRBV18 | ASSLQGHEQY
TRBJ1-6 | TRBV5-1 | ASRPGQGRMHNSPLH